This TCR beta chain is drawn from a study of CD8 T cells in Susac syndrome. V was pared by 2 bases and J by 2 bases, with 12 bases between. This CDR3 region has 14 residues. Germline lookup yields CDR1 DFQATT and CDR2 SNEGSKA (reference sequence). Whole-study findings and limits: The study recognized that its TCR sequencing and HLA analysis covered a relatively small number of individuals.

Multiple sclerosis controls were treatment-naive patients with stable or active relapsing-remitting disease. Negative isolation was applied to CD8+ and CD4+ T cells, and FACS enrichment was applied to TEMRA cells. RNA, at roughly 0.45 to 1 ug, was reverse transcribed with random hexamers. Amplification of TCR beta CDR3 was carried out by immunoSEQ multiplex PCR, which covered 54 Vbeta and 13 Jbeta segments. TCRdb analysed the immunoSEQ multiplex PCR reads with MiXCR anew, one entry per CDR3 protein. The data show a few hundred thousand distinct CDR3 sequences, approximately 89% seen once. Notes on this clonotype: Its antigen is unidentified.

Sequenced sample: CD8+ T cells from PBMCs. This clonotype was sampled from a human donor with multiple sclerosis. The rearrangement uses TRBV20-1 and TRBJ1-1; D is undetermined. This chain's CDR3 is CSARPGDTNTEAFF. The CDR3 DNA reads as TGCAGTGCTAGACCGGGAGACACTAACACTGAAGCTTTCTTT.